The present TCR beta chain was sequenced within a study of cytomegalovirus exposure and HLA in healthy donors. V shed 7 bases, J shed 0 bases, and the junction held 10 bases outside the gene matches. The CDR3 contains 15 residues. Germline-derived CDR1 and CDR2 are GTSNPN and SVGIG (reference sequence). Primers: 60 Vbeta forward and 13 Jbeta reverse. Only in-frame clones appear in the TCRdb table, and some are missing; sequencing was by immunoSEQ multiplex PCR. The repertoire has approximately 130,000 clones, roughly 84% of them found once; the top ten carry less than 3%. This clonotype was obtained from a man aged 50-60 years in good health and CMV-seronegative. This chain uses TRBV30 with TRBJ2-3; TRBD1 aligns across 7 bases. The sequenced sample was PBMCs. For the CDR3, the DNA is TGTGCCTCACGTCACTGGGGACAGAGCACAGATACGCAGTATTTT. Translation gives CASRHWGQSTDTQYF.